Included here is one T cell receptor beta chain sequence, with context. This clone was seen a few times. Its antigen target is currently unknown. Per-nucleotide qualities are absent, and no much larger clonotype sits a single base away. These data come from a study of CD8+ T cells in alopecia areata (dated by TCRdb to 2017 to 2018). With respect to the entire study: Treated patients were enrolled in an open-label pilot trial of oral tofacitinib at 5 to 10 mg twice daily for moderate-to-severe alopecia areata. For the treated patients, the SALT score, which quantifies what percentage of scalp surface area is affected, served as the measure of disease severity. Human TCRbeta sequencing covered scalp tissue and sorted CD4+ and CD8+ peripheral blood T cells from patchy and totalis/universalis alopecia areata patients and healthy controls. RNA came from the PAXgene miRNA kit for fixed scalp, the miRNeasy kit for PBMCs, and the RNeasy kit for mouse skin. In both human patients and the C3H/HeJ mouse model, the study applied high-throughput TCRbeta sequencing to look at T cell clonal expansion in alopecia areata. Biopsies were taken from tofacitinib-treated patients at baseline and at 4 and 24 weeks of treatment, and a later scalp biopsy was taken in several of the tofacitinib-treated patients. TCRbeta CDR3 regions were amplified by immunoSEQ multiplex PCR using 35 Vbeta forward and 13 Jbeta reverse primers. Patients received tofacitinib for 6 to 18 months and were then followed off drug for 6 months to check for delayed response and recurrence. Scalp clonality was compared among normal scalp (n=4), patchy alopecia areata scalp (n=8), and alopecia totalis/universalis scalp (n=8). Study-wide conclusions, independent of this receptor: Scalp clonality and the number of expanded CD8+ clones among the top 100 scalp clones were significantly decreased by tofacitinib. Shared TCR sequences between patients were less evident than in mice, which may be partly attributable to HLA diversity in the patient population. Compared with normal scalp, lesional scalp, particularly in alopecia totalis/universalis, had higher clonality and more expanded CD8+ clones, which suggests antigenic drive. The treated cohort was small, with a single nonresponder, so links between baseline CD8+ expansion and response need larger studies. Scalp TCR repertoire analysis is complicated because resident alphabeta T cells in normal human skin are also sequenced, whereas mouse skin is dominated by gammadelta T cells. Many expanded lesional clones were found to persist in scalp and blood during tofacitinib treatment, and relapse after treatment cessation may be partly explained by this persistence.

The meaning of the sample's time point label: more than 3 weeks on oral tofacitinib. The treatment or condition tag for this specimen amounts to: oral pan-JAK inhibitor, 5-10 mg twice daily. Lesional scalp punch biopsies and peripheral blood were collected from alopecia areata patients. After PBMCs were isolated by density centrifugation and stained for CD3, CD4 and CD8, a FACSAria was used to sort CD4+ and CD8+ T cells. The library came from the immunoSEQ multiplex PCR assay. For TCR sequencing, RNA was extracted from every sample and reverse transcribed into cDNA to serve as template. First-strand cDNA was synthesized with SuperScript III using a 2:1 mix of oligo-dT and random hexamers. A synthetic immune receptor repertoire was used to assess amplification bias, and residual bias was removed computationally. The original methods were these. After raw reads were preprocessed to remove errors, the CDR3 was defined following IMGT conventions as running from the conserved cysteine to phenylalanine. Clonality was computed by normalizing Shannon entropy by log2 of the number of productive unique TCRs and subtracting the result from 1. CD4 or CD8 identity of scalp clones was inferred by cross-referencing scalp TCRbeta sequences with sorted blood CD4 and CD8 repertoires. Entries here come from immuneACCESS through TCRdb and include only in-frame sequences with V and J called. Some clones fail to appear in such tables; in the studies checked, an unresolved V gene covers under half of the shortfall, and the cause of the remainder is unknown. Clonal size and the V and J genes are those of that table, whereas D and trimming came from the DNA. The sample includes about 210,000 clones, with 50% to 75% observed a single time. Clones ranked in the top ten supply around 3.9% of the sample.

The CDR1 and CDR2 encoded by the germline V gene (reference sequence) are GTSNPN and SVGIG. V and J are truncated by 3 bases and 7 bases respectively, leaving an intervening sequence of 15 bases. CDR3 length: 13 amino acids, cysteine to phenylalanine. Just the 39-base CDR3 DNA is kept, in frame starting at base 1. The sequencing used CD4+ T cells sorted from blood, collected at week 4, from a patient treated with tofacitinib. The TCR originated in a human donor with alopecia areata. The chain is made from TRBV30 and TRBJ2-5; the D gene cannot be resolved reliably. The CDR3 sequence is CAWSPGQVATQYF. The DNA reads TGTGCCTGGAGCCCCGGGCAAGTGGCGACCCAGTACTTC. Reference TRBV30 and TRBJ2-5 genes cover what lies past the CDR3, so the full variable domain is SQTIHQWPATLVQPVGSPLSLECTVEGTSNPNLYWYRQAAGRGLQLLFYSVGIGQISSEVPQNLSASRPQDRQFILSSKKLLLSDSGFYLCAWSPGQVATQYFGPGTRLLVL.